This T cell receptor (beta chain) stems from a study of T-cell reconstitution after alpha-beta-depleted transplantation in children. Researchers prepared the TCRbeta library using unique molecular identifiers, the study reports. TCRdb recomputed calls from the PCR reads with MiXCR, one row per CDR3 protein. The sample holds about 610,000 distinct CDR3 sequences, more than 9% seen once. The CDR3 is made up of 15 amino acids. Germline V gene sequence: CDR1 MNHEY, CDR2 SVGAGI. V gave up 0 bases and J gave up 3 bases; unmatched junction bases: 3. This clonotype turned up a few times. The sample consisted of PBMCs from the stem cell graft donor, taken from the stem cell graft. The J gene is TRBJ2-7, the V gene TRBV6-5; 9 bases are shared with TRBD1. This TCR came from a human donor who donated a stem cell graft to a child with acute myeloid leukemia. CDR3 bases: TGTGCCAGCAGTTACTCGAGACAGGGGGGCTACGAGCAGTACTTC. It yields the protein CASSYSRQGGYEQYF.